The source of this T cell receptor beta chain is a study of T cells in narcolepsy. Study in general: Donors had narcolepsy type 1 or type 2, or were healthy controls.

Measured with immunoSEQ multiplex PCR; TCRdb has only the in-frame clones, and not every one. This sample carries some 13,000 clones, 85% to 90% of them seen once, and the ten largest clones take less than 2%. Whole-study findings and limits: HCRT-specific and TRIB2-specific autoreactive clonotypes appeared among same-patient CSF and blood CD4+ clonotypes. Reportedly, autoreactive clonotypes were serially detected in patients' blood but not controls'. Some memory CD4+ repertoires had no autoreactive clone sequences.

V lost 5 bases and J 4 bases, leaving 9 bases between the germline ends. The CDR3 has 13 residues. The germline gives CDR1 SQVTM, CDR2 ANQGSEA. As to this clone: Its antigen is as yet unknown.

The rearrangement joins TRBV29-1 to TRBJ2-6; no firm D call. This TCR was recovered from a human donor with narcolepsy. The material sequenced was CD45RA- memory CD4+ T cells from PBMCs. The CDR3 sequence: CSVQDSGANVLTF. The CDR3 bases are TGCAGCGTTCAGGATTCAGGGGCCAACGTCCTGACTTTC.